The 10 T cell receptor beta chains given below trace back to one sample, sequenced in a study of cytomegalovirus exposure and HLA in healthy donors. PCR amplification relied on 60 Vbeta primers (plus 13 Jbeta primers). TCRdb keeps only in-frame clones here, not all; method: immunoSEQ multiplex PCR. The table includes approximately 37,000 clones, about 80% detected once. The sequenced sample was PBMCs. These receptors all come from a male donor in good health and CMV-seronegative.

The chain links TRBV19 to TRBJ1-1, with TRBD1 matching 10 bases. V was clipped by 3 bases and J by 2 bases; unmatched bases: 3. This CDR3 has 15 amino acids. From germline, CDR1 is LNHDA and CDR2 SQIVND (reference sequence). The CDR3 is CASSMWDRGNTEAFF. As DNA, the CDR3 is TGTGCCAGTAGTATGTGGGACAGGGGAAACACTGAAGCTTTCTTT.

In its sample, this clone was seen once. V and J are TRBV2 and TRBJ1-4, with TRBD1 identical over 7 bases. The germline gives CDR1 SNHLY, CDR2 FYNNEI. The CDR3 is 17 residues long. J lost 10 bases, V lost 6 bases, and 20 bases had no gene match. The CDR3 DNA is TGTGCCAGCAGCCCCGGGACAGAGACGGTCCTGGGGGGAAAACTGTTTTTT. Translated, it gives CASSPGTETVLGGKLFF.

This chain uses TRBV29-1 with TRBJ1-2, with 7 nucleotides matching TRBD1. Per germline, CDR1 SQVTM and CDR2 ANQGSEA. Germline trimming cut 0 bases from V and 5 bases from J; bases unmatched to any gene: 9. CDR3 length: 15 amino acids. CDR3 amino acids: CSVEDLSRGEYGYTF. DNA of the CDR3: TGCAGCGTTGAAGATCTGAGCAGGGGGGAATATGGCTACACCTTC.

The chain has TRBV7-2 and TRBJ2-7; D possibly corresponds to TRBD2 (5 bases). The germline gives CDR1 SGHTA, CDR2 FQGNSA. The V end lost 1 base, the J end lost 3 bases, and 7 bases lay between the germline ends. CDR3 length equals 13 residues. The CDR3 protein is CASSLVRGYEQYF. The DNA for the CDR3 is TGTGCCAGCAGCTTAGTTCGGGGCTACGAGCAGTACTTC.

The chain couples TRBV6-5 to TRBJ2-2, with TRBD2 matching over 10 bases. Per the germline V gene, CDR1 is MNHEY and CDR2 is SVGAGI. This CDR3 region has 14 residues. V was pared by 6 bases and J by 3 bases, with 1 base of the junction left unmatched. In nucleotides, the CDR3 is TGTGCCAGCAGGCTAGCGGGAGACACCGGGGAGCTGTTTTTT. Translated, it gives CASRLAGDTGELFF.

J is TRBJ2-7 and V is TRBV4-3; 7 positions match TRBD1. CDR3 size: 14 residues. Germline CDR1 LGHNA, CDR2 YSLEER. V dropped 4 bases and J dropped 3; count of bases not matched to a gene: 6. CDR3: CASSRSGQIYEQYF. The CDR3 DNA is TGCGCCAGCAGCCGTTCGGGACAGATCTACGAGCAGTACTTC.

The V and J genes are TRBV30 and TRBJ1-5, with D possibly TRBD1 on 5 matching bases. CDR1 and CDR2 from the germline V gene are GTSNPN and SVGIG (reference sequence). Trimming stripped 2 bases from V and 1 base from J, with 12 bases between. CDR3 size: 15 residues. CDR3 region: CAWSNPGSSNQPQHF. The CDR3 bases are TGTGCCTGGAGTAACCCAGGGTCGAGCAATCAGCCCCAGCATTTT.

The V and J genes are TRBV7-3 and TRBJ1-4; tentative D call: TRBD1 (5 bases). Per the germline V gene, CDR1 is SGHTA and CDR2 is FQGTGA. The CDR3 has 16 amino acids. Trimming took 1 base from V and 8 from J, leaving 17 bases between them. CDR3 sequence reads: CASSLNARGLGEKLFF. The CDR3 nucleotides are TGTGCCAGCAGCTTAAACGCCCGGGGGTTGGGGGAAAAACTGTTTTTT.

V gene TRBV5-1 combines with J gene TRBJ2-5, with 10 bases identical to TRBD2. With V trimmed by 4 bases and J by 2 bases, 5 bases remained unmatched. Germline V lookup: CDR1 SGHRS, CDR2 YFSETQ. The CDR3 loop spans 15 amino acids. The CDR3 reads CASSGRTSGQETQYF. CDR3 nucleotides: TGCGCCAGCAGCGGAAGGACTAGCGGACAAGAGACCCAGTACTTC.

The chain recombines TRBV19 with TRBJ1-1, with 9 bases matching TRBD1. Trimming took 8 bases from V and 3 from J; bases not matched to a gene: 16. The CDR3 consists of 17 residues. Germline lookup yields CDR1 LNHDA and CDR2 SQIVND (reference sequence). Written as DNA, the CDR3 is TGTGCCAGTGTAGCGGGACAGGGTCGATTAAAGGACACTGAAGCTTTCTTT. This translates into CASVAGQGRLKDTEAFF.